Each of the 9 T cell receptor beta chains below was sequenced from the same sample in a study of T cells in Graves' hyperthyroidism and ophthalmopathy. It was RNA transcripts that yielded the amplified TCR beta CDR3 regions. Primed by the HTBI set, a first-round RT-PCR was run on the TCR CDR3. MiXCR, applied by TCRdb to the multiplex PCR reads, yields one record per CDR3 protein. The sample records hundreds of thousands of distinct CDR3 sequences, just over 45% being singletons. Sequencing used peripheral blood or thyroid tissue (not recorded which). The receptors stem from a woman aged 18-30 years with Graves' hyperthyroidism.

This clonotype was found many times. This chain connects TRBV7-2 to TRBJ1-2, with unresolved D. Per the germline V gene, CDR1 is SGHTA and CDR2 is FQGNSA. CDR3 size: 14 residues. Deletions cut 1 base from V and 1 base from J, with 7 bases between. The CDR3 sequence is CASSLGAFNYGYTF. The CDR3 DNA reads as TGTGCCAGCAGCTTAGGGGCCTTTAACTATGGCTACACCTTC.

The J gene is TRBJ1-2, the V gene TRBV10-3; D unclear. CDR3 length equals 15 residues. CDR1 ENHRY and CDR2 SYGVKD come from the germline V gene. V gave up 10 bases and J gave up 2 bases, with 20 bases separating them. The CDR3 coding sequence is TGTGCCAGCAGCGAAGAGGTGGGAGCCAACTATGGCTACACCTTC. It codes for CASSEEVGANYGYTF.

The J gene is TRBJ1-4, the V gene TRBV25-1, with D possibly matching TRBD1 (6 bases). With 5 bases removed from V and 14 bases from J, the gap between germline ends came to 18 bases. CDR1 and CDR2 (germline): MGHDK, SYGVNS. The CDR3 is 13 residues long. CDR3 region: CASSFERGARLFF. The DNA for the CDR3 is TGTGCCAGCAGTTTTGAGCGGGGGGCCAGGCTGTTTTTT.

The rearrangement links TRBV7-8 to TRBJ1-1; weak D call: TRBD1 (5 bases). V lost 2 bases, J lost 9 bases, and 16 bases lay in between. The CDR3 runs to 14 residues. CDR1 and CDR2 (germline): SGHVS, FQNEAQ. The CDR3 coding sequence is TGTGCCAGCAGCTTACCCGGGGGTGTAATCAAAGCTTTCTTT. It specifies CASSLPGGVIKAFF.

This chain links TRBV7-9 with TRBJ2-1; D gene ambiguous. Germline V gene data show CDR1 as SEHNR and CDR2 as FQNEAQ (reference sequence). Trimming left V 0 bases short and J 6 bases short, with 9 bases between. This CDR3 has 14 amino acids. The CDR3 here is CASSLALRSNEQFF. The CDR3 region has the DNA TGTGCCAGCAGCTTAGCGCTGCGTTCCAATGAGCAGTTCTTC.

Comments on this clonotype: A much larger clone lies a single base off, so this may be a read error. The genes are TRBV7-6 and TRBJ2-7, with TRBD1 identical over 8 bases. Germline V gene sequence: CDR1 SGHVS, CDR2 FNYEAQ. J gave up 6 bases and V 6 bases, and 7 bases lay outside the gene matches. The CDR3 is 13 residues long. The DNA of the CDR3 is TGTGCCAGCAGTGCACAGGGGGGCTTCGAGCAGTACTTC. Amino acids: CASSAQGGFEQYF.

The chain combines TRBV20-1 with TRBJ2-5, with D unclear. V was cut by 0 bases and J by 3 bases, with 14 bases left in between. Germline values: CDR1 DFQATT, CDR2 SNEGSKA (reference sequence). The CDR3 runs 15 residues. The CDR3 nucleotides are TGCAGTGCTAGAGACATCCCTAGAAAGGAAGAGACCCAGTACTTC. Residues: CSARDIPRKEETQYF.

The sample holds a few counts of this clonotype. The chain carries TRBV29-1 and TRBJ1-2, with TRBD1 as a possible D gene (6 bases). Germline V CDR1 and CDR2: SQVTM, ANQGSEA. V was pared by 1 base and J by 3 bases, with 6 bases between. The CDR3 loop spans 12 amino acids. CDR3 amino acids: CSVEAGDYGYTF. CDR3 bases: TGCAGCGTTGAAGCAGGGGACTATGGCTACACCTTC.

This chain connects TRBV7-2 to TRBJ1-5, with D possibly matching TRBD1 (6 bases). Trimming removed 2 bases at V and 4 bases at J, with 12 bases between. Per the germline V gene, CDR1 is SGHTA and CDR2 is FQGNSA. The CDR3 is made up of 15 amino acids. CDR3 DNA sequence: TGTGCCAGCAGCTTATGGGCAGGGGAAAATCAGCCCCAGCATTTT. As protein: CASSLWAGENQPQHF.